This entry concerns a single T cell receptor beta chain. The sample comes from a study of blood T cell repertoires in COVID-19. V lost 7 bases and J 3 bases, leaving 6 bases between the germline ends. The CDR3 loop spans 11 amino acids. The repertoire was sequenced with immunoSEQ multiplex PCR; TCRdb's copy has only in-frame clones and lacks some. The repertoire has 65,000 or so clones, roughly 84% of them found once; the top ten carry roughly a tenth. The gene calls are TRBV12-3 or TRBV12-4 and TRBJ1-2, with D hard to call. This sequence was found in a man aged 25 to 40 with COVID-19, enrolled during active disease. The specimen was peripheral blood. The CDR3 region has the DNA TGTGCCAGCAAGCAGGACTATGGCTACACCTTC. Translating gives CASKQDYGYTF.